This T cell receptor beta chain was observed in a study of T cell changes during pregnancy in multiple sclerosis. V gave up 3 bases and J gave up 6 bases; unmatched junction bases: 7. The CDR3 consists of 14 residues. Germline CDR1 is SEHNR and CDR2 is FQNEAQ (reference sequence). Method: immunoSEQ multiplex PCR; TCRdb's copy keeps in-frame clones and lacks some. The data show some 40,000 clones, approximately 91% seen once. The chain carries TRBV7-9 and TRBJ1-2; TRBD1 matches 7 bases. This clonotype was sampled from a female donor with multiple sclerosis, enrolled in a pregnancy study. The sample here was CD8+ T cells from peripheral blood mononuclear cells, taken in the first trimester of pregnancy. CDR3 sequence: CASSLTGTADGYTF. CDR3 DNA: TGTGCCAGCAGCTTGACCGGGACAGCAGATGGCTACACCTTC.